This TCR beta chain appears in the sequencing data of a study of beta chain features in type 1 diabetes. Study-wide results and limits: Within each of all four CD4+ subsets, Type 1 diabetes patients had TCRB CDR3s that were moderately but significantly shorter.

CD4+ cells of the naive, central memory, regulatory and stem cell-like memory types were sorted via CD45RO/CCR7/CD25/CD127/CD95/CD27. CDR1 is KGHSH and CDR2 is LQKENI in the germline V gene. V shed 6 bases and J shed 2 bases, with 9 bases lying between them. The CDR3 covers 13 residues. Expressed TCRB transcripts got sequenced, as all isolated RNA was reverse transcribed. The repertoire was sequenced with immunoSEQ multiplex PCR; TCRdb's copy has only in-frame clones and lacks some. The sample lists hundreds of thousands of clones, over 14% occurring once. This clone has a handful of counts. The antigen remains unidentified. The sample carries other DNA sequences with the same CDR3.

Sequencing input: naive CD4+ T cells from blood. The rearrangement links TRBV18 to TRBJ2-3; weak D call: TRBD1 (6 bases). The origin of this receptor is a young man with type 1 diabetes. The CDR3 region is CASSRQDTDTQYF. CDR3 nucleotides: TGTGCCAGCTCGCGACAGGACACAGATACGCAGTATTTT.